Here is one T cell receptor (beta chain) with its context. What it binds is unknown. The data stem from a study of ipilimumab plus nivolumab after autologous stem cell transplantation. In the study overall: Myeloma patients were high-risk transplant-naive or relapsed within 3 years of first autologous transplant.

Through week 26, nivolumab 3 mg/kg IV was given weeks 1, 4, 7, 10, then biweekly. Regarding the study as a whole: TCR repertoire, Treg phenotype and gut microbiota reportedly support more study of this approach.

Profiling relied on immunoSEQ multiplex PCR, and the TCRdb table lists in-frame clones only, not all of them. The data hold some 46,000 clones, with about 88% observed a single time. V lost 1 base, J lost 2 bases, and 3 bases stayed unmatched. Germline assignment: CDR1 SGHRS and CDR2 YFSETQ. There are 15 residues in the CDR3. The rearrangement joins TRBV5-1 to TRBJ1-5, with 7 bases that match TRBD1. The receptor comes from a male donor with multiple myeloma. The sequences come from PBMCs, collected in a trial of ipilimumab plus nivolumab as post-transplant consolidation. CDR3 in amino acids: CASSLTGERNQPQHF. Written as DNA, the CDR3 is TGCGCCAGCAGCTTGACAGGGGAGCGCAATCAGCCCCAGCATTTT. Complete variable domain (other parts from reference TRBV5-1 and TRBJ1-5): KAGVTQTPRYLIKTRGQQVTLSCSPISGHRSVSWYQQTPGQGLQFLFEYFSETQRNKGNFPGRFSGRQFSNSRSEMNVSTLELGDSALYLCASSLTGERNQPQHFGDGTRLSIL.